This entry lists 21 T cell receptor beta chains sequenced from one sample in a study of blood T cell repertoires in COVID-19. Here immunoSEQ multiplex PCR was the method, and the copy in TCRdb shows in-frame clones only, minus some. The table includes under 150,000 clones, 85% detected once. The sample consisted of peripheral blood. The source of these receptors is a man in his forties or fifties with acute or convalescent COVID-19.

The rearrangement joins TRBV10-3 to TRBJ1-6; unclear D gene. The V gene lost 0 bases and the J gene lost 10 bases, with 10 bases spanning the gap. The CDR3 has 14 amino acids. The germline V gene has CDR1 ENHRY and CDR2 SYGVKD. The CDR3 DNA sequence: TGTGCCATCAGTGAGTCGTTAAGGAGGTCACCCCTCCACTTT. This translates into CAISESLRRSPLHF.

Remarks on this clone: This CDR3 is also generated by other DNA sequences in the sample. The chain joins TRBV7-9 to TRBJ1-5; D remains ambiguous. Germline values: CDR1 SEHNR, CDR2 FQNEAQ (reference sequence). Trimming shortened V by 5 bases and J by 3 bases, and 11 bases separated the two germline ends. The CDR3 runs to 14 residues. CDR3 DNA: TGTGCCAGCAGCGGATGGAGGGACAATCAGCCCCAGCATTTT. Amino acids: CASSGWRDNQPQHF.

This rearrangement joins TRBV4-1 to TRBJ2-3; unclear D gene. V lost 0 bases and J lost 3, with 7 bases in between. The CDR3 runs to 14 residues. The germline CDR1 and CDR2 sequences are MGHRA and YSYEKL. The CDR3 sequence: CASSQDRRTDTQYF. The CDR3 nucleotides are TGCGCCAGCAGCCAAGATCGGAGAACAGATACGCAGTATTTT.

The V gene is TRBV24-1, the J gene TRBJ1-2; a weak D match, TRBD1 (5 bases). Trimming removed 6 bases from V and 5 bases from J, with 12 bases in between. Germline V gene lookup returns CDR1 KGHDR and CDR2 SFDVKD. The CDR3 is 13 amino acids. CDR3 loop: CATSSRVGYGYTF. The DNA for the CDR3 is TGTGCCACCAGTTCCAGGGTCGGATATGGCTACACCTTC.

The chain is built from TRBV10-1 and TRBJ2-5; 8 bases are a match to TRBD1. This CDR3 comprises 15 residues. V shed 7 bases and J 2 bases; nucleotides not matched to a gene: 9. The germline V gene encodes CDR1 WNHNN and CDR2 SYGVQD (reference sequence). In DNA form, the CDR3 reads TGCGCCAGCAAAAGAACAGGGGGTAGACAAGAGACCCAGTACTTC. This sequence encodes CASKRTGGRQETQYF.

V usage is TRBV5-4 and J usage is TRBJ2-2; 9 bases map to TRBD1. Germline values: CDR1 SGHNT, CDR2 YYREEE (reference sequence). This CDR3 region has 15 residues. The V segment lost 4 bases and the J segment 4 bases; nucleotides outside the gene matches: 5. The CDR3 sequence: CASSEDRGATGELFF. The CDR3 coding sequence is TGTGCCAGCAGCGAGGACAGGGGAGCCACCGGGGAGCTGTTTTTT.

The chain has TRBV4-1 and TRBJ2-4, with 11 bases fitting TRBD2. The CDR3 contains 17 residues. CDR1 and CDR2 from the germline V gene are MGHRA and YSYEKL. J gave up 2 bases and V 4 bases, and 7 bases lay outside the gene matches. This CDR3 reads CASSLDSGGVSKNIQYF. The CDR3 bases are TGCGCCAGCAGCCTCGATAGCGGGGGGGTTTCCAAAAACATTCAGTACTTC.

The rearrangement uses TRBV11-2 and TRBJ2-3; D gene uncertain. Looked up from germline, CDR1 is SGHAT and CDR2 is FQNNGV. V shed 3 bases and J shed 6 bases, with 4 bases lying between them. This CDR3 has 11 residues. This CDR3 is CASSLSDTQYF. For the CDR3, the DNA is TGTGCCAGCAGCTTGAGCGATACGCAGTATTTT.

As DNA, the CDR3 is TGTGCCAGCAGTTTGACAGGGGACCCTGAAGCTTTCTTT. Its protein product is CASSLTGDPEAFF. J is TRBJ1-1 and V is TRBV6-6, with 8 positions matching TRBD1. Germline V lookup: CDR1 MNHNY, CDR2 SVGAGI (reference sequence). The trim removed 4 bases at V and 6 bases at J, leaving 4 bases unmatched. The CDR3 runs 13 residues.

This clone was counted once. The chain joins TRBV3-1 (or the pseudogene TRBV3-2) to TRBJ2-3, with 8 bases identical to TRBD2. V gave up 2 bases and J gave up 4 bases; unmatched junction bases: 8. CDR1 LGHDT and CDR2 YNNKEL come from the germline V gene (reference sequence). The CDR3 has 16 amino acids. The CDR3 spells CASSQWRGAVADTQYF. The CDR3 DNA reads TGTGCCAGCAGCCAATGGCGGGGGGCCGTCGCAGATACGCAGTATTTT.

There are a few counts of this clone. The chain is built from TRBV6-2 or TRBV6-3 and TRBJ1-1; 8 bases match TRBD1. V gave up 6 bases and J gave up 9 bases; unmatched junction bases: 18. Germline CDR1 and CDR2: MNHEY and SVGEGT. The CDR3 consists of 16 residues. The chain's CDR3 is CASSSDRGRYHSKAFF. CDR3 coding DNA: TGTGCCAGCAGCTCCGACAGGGGAAGGTATCATTCAAAAGCTTTCTTT.

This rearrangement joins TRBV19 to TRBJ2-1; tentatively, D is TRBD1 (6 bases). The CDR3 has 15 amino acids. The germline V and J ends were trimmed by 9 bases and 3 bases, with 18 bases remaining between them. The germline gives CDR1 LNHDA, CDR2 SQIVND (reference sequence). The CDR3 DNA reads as TGTGCCAGCACTCAGGCCGGGACAATCTACAATGAGCAGTTCTTC. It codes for CASTQAGTIYNEQFF.

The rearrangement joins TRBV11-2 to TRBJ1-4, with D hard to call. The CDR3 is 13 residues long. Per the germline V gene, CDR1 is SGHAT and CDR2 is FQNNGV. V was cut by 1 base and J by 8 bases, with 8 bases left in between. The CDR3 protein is CASSLGPGEKLFF. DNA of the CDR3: TGTGCCAGCAGCTTAGGTCCCGGGGAAAAACTGTTTTTT.

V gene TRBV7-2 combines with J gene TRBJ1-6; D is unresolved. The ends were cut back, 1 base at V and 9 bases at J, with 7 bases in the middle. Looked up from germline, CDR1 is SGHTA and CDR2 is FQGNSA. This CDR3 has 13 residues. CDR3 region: CASSLERTSPLHF. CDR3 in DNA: TGTGCCAGCAGCTTAGAGCGGACTTCACCCCTCCACTTT.

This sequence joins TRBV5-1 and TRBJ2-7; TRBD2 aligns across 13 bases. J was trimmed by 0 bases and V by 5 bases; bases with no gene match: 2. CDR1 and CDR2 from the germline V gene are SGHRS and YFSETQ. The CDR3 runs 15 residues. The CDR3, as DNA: TGCGCCAGCAGGAGGACTAGCGGGGGCTCCTACGAGCAGTACTTC. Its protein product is CASRRTSGGSYEQYF.

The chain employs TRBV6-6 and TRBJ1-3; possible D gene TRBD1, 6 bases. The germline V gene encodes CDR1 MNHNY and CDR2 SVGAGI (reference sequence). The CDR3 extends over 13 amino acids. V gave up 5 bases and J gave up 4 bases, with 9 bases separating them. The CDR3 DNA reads TGTGCCAGCAGTCGCACAGGGGGAAACACCATATATTTT. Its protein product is CASSRTGGNTIYF.

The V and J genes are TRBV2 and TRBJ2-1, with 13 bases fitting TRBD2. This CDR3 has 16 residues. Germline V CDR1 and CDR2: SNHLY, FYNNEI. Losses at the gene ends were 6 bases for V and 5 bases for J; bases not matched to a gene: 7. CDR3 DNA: TGTGCCAGCAGCCAAGCACTAGCGGGGGGGGACAATGAGCAGTTCTTC. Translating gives CASSQALAGGDNEQFF. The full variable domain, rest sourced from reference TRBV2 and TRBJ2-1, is EPEVTQTPSHQVTQMGQEVILRCVPISNHLYFYWYRQILGQKVEFLVSFYNNEISEKSEIFDDQFSVERPDGSNFTLKIRSTKLEDSAMYFCASSQALAGGDNEQFFGPGTRLTVL.

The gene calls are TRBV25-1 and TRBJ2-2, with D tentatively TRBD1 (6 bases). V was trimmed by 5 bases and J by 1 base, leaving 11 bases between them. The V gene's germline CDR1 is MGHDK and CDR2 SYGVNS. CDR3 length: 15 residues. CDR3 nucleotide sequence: TGTGCCAGCAGTTTATGGGGGCAGAACACCGGGGAGCTGTTTTTT. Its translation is CASSLWGQNTGELFF. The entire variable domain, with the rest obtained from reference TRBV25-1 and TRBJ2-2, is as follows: EADIYQTPRYLVIGTGKKITLECSQTMGHDKMYWYQQDPGMELHLIHYSYGVNSTEKGDLSSESTVSRIRTEHFPLTLESARPSHTSQYLCASSLWGQNTGELFFGEGSRLTVL.

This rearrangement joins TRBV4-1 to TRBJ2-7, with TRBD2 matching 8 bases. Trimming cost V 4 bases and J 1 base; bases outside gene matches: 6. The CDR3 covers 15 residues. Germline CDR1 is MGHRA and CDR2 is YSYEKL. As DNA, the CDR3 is TGCGCCAGCAGCCTCACTAGCGGCGTTTCCTACGAGCAGTACTTC. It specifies CASSLTSGVSYEQYF.

The DNA of the CDR3 is TGTGCCAGCCGAGACTTGGGGCACGGATATGAAGCTTTCTTT. It yields the protein CASRDLGHGYEAFF. The chain uses TRBV11-2 and TRBJ1-1, with D perhaps TRBD1 (5 bases). The CDR3 runs to 14 residues. Germline loops: CDR1 SGHAT, CDR2 FQNNGV. V lost 8 bases and J 7 bases, leaving 20 bases between the germline ends.

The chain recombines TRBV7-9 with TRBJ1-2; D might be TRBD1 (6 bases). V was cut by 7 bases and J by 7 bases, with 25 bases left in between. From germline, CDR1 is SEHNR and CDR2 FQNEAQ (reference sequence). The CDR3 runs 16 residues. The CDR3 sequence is CASTNFAGGAVFGYTF. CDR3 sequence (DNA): TGTGCCAGCACCAACTTCGCGGGGGGCGCCGTCTTTGGCTACACCTTC.